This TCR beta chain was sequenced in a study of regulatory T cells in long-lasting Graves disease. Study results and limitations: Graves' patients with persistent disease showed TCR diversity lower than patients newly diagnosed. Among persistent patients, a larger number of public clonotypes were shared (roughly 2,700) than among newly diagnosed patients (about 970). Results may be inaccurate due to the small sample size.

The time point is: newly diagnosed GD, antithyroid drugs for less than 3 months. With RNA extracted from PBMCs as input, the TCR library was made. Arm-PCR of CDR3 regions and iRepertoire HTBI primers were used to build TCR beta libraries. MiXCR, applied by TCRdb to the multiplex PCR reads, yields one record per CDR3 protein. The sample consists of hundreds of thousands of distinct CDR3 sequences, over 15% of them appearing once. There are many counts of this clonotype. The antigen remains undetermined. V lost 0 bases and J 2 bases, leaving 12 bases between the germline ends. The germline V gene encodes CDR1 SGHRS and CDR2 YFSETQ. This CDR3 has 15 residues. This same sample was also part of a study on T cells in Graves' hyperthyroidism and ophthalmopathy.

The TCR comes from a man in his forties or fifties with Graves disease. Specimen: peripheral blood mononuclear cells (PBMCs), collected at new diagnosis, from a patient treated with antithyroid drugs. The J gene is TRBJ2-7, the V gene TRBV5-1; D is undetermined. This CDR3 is CASSLAATTAYEQYF. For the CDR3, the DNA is TGCGCCAGCAGCTTGGCGGCCACGACCGCCTACGAGCAGTACTTC.